This entry lists 30 T cell receptor beta chains sequenced from one sample in a study of Graves' ophthalmopathy and Graves' hyperthyroidism. The TCR beta CDR3 regions underwent amplification from RNA transcripts. RT-PCR with HTBI primers came first, then second-round multiplex PCR. MiXCR, run by TCRdb on the multiplex PCR reads, gives a single entry per CDR3 protein. The table includes hundreds of thousands of distinct CDR3 sequences, roughly 39% detected once. The source material was peripheral blood. These receptors originate from an adult man with Graves' ophthalmopathy.

This clonotype was counted at least ten times. The chain uses TRBV7-9 and TRBJ2-5; TRBD2 might be the D (6 bases). V lost 6 bases, J lost 5 bases, and 16 bases lay in between. The CDR3 has 14 amino acids. Germline loops: CDR1 SEHNR, CDR2 FQNEAQ (reference sequence). The CDR3 coding sequence is TGTGCCAGCAGTACTAAGGTGGCGGGGGAGACCCAGTACTTC. This translates into CASSTKVAGETQYF.

This clonotype was seen repeatedly, ten times or more. This sequence joins TRBV7-8 and TRBJ2-7; the D is unclear. From germline, CDR1 is SGHVS and CDR2 FQNEAQ. The CDR3 length is 14 residues. The V end lost 1 base, the J end lost 8 bases, and 15 bases lay between the germline ends. The DNA for the CDR3 is TGTGCCAGCAGCTTAGAAACAGCCCTCCCCCAGCAGTACTTC. Protein: CASSLETALPQQYF.

This clonotype was seen ten or more times. CDR3 sequence: CASSQDGTAQEKLFF. CDR3 DNA sequence: TGCGCCAGCAGCCAAGATGGGACAGCACAAGAAAAACTGTTTTTT. The chain employs TRBV4-3 and TRBJ1-4; 7 positions agree with TRBD1. The CDR3 runs 15 residues. With 0 bases clipped from V and 8 bases from J, the junction kept 6 bases outside the gene matches. Per germline, CDR1 LGHNA and CDR2 YSLEER.

This clonotype occurred a few times. Compared with germline, one end of the junction differs, possibly owing to a read error. The chain combines TRBV7-9 with TRBJ1-1; D remains ambiguous. Germline V gene lookup returns CDR1 SEHNR and CDR2 FQNEAQ (reference sequence). The CDR3 is 12 amino acids. CDR3 protein: CAGSPPITEAFF. DNA for the CDR3: TGTGCCGGCAGCCCCCCAATCACTGAAGCTTTCTTT.

There are many counts of this clonotype. The V and J genes are TRBV12-3 or TRBV12-4 and TRBJ1-1; no reliable D call. V was cut by 6 bases and J by 1 base, with 12 bases left in between. CDR3 length: 14 residues. The CDR3 spells CASRPGNSNTEAFF. In DNA form, the CDR3 reads TGTGCCAGCAGACCAGGAAACTCGAACACTGAAGCTTTCTTT.

The chain carries TRBV12-3 or TRBV12-4 and TRBJ1-6; 12 bases line up with TRBD1. V shed 5 bases and J 0 bases; nucleotides not matched to a gene: 11. This CDR3 region has 20 residues. Here the CDR3 DNA reads TGTGCCAGCAGTCTAACCGGGACAGGGGGCCTGAGCTCCTATAATTCACCCCTCCACTTT. The encoded protein is CASSLTGTGGLSSYNSPLHF.

The sample holds one count of this clonotype. The CDR3 coding sequence is TGTGCCAGCTCACCACGGGGTGATTATGGCGGAGGAGAGACCCAGTACTTC. Encoded protein: CASSPRGDYGGGETQYF. The chain uses TRBV19 and TRBJ2-5; D might be TRBD2 (5 bases). CDR3 length equals 17 residues. The V end was cut by 9 bases, the J end by 4 bases, with 27 bases between. CDR1 and CDR2 from the germline V gene are LNHDA and SQIVND (reference sequence).

This clonotype has a count of ten or more. The chain recombines TRBV7-9 with TRBJ2-5; D unclear. There are 15 residues in the CDR3. Germline V gives CDR1 SEHNR, CDR2 FQNEAQ (reference sequence). V was trimmed by 5 bases and J by 0 bases, leaving 13 bases between them. CDR3 sequence reads: CASSLKDGYQETQYF. DNA for the CDR3: TGTGCCAGCAGCCTCAAGGACGGGTACCAAGAGACCCAGTACTTC.

The table lists this clonotype with many counts. V is TRBV20-1 and J is TRBJ2-7; 11 bases map to TRBD2. CDR3 length: 13 amino acids. V shed 5 bases and J 7 bases; nucleotides not matched to a gene: 7. Germline V CDR1 and CDR2: DFQATT, SNEGSKA (reference sequence). CDR3 residues: CSAGRLAGQEQYF. Here the CDR3 DNA reads TGCAGTGCTGGCCGACTAGCGGGACAGGAGCAGTACTTC.

V is TRBV7-8 and J is TRBJ2-5; 9 nucleotides agree with TRBD1. The V gene end was trimmed by 2 bases and the J gene end by 5 bases; junction bases not matched to a gene: 15. Germline values: CDR1 SGHVS, CDR2 FQNEAQ. The CDR3 is made up of 18 amino acids. This CDR3 is CASSLRAFGTGSWETQYF. In nucleotides, the CDR3 is TGTGCCAGCAGCTTAAGGGCGTTTGGGACAGGGAGTTGGGAGACCCAGTACTTC. Filled out from reference TRBV7-8 and TRBJ2-5, the complete variable domain reads GAGVSQSPRYKVAKRGQDVALRCDPISGHVSLFWYQQALGQGPEFLTYFQNEAQLDKSGLPSDRFFAERPEGSVSTLKIQRTQQEDSAVYLCASSLRAFGTGSWETQYFGPGTRLLVL.

This clonotype was recorded at least ten times. The chain is built from TRBV7-9 and TRBJ1-1; TRBD1 matches at 8 bases. Germline V gives CDR1 SEHNR, CDR2 FQNEAQ (reference sequence). The CDR3 extends over 15 amino acids. Unmatched junction bases numbered 9, after V lost 5 bases and J lost 4 bases. This chain's CDR3 is CASSGDRGRGTEAFF. The CDR3, as DNA: TGTGCCAGCAGCGGAGACAGGGGTCGGGGCACTGAAGCTTTCTTT.

The chain recombines TRBV2 with TRBJ1-2, with TRBD1 matching 9 bases. Germline V gene sequence: CDR1 SNHLY, CDR2 FYNNEI. V lost 7 bases to trimming and J lost 4 bases; unmatched junction nucleotides: 7. This CDR3 is built from 14 residues. The CDR3 sequence: CASKPGTGSYGYTF. Here the CDR3 DNA reads TGTGCCAGCAAACCTGGGACAGGGAGCTATGGCTACACCTTC. The full variable domain, in which reference TRBV2 and TRBJ1-2 provide the parts outside the CDR3, is EPEVTQTPSHQVTQMGQEVILRCVPISNHLYFYWYRQILGQKVEFLVSFYNNEISEKSEIFDDQFSVERPDGSNFTLKIRSTKLEDSAMYFCASKPGTGSYGYTFGSGTRLTVV.

This clonotype appeared many times. This chain joins TRBV9 and TRBJ1-6, with D perhaps matching TRBD1 (5 bases). The germline CDR1 and CDR2 sequences are SGDLS and YYNGEE. The CDR3 runs 14 residues. V gave up 1 base and J gave up 7 bases, with 9 bases separating them. For the CDR3, the DNA is TGTGCCAGCAGCGTATCGGGGCTAAATTCACCCCTCCACTTT. This translates into CASSVSGLNSPLHF.

The V call is TRBV4-2, the J call TRBJ2-7, with unresolved D. Germline V gene data show CDR1 as LGHNA and CDR2 as YNFKEQ. CDR3 size: 13 residues. V shed 0 bases and J shed 6 bases, with 9 bases lying between them. CDR3 region: CASSQENAAEQYF. In nucleotides, the CDR3 is TGTGCCAGCAGCCAAGAGAATGCCGCCGAGCAGTACTTC.

The chain is built from TRBV7-2 and TRBJ1-2, with D possibly matching TRBD1 (6 bases). This CDR3 contains 14 residues. The germline V gene encodes CDR1 SGHTA and CDR2 FQGNSA. The V end lost 11 bases, the J end lost 2 bases, and 18 bases lay between the germline ends. The CDR3 DNA follows: TGTGCCGGGAGGGGGGGCGCCCCAAACTATGGCTACACCTTC. It is translated as CAGRGGAPNYGYTF.

This chain uses TRBV12-3 or TRBV12-4 with TRBJ2-2; D is ambiguous. This CDR3 is 16 amino acids long. Trimming shortened V by 6 bases and J by 0 bases, and 14 bases separated the two germline ends. CDR3 nucleotides: TGTGCCAGCAGCCCCCTAGGGCCGCCGAACACCGGGGAGCTGTTTTTT. This gives the protein CASSPLGPPNTGELFF.

This clonotype was detected many times. This chain uses TRBV19 with TRBJ1-5; the D gene is possibly TRBD1 (5 bases). The CDR3 runs 14 residues. With 10 bases removed from V and 5 bases from J, the gap between germline ends came to 18 bases. CDR1 and CDR2 (germline): LNHDA, SQIVND (reference sequence). The CDR3 spells CATKGTEGDQPQHF. CDR3 DNA: TGTGCCACAAAAGGTACCGAAGGGGATCAGCCCCAGCATTTT.

A single count supports this clonotype. The genes are TRBV10-3 and TRBJ2-7; 9 bases align to TRBD1. V dropped 9 bases and J dropped 5; count of bases not matched to a gene: 11. Germline V gives CDR1 ENHRY, CDR2 SYGVKD. The CDR3 spans 14 residues. CDR3 DNA: TGTGCCATAAATAGCGTTAGACAGGGGGACGAGCAGTACTTC. It specifies CAINSVRQGDEQYF.

Notes on this clonotype: This may arise from a read error, as a much more abundant clone is one base away. The J gene is TRBJ1-2, the V gene TRBV7-9; D remains unclear. The germline V and J ends were trimmed by 5 bases and 1 base, with 11 bases remaining between them. The CDR3 is 14 amino acids. Germline V gene sequence: CDR1 SEHNR, CDR2 FQNEAQ (reference sequence). The CDR3 loop reads CASSPSGFNYGYTF. DNA of the CDR3: TGTGCCAGCAGCCCGTCTGGCTTTAACTATGGCTACACCTTC.

The chain carries TRBV5-8 and TRBJ1-1; 10 nucleotides line up with TRBD1. V lost 0 bases and J lost 0; bases outside the gene matches: 5. The CDR3 totals 17 residues. Germline CDR1 and CDR2: SGHTS and YDEGEE. CDR3 region: CASSLVSGQGMNTEAFF. CDR3 nucleotides: TGTGCCAGCAGCTTGGTTTCGGGACAGGGGATGAACACTGAAGCTTTCTTT.

The genes are TRBV7-2 and TRBJ2-5, with TRBD2 matching 11 bases. Germline V gene lookup returns CDR1 SGHTA and CDR2 FQGNSA. With V trimmed by 5 bases and J by 2 bases, 4 bases remained unmatched. This CDR3 has 15 amino acids. The CDR3 coding sequence is TGTGCCAGCAGCCCGACTAGCGGGGCTCAAGAGACCCAGTACTTC. Its translation: CASSPTSGAQETQYF. Complete variable domain (other parts from reference TRBV7-2 and TRBJ2-5): GAGVSQSPSNKVTEKGKDVELRCDPISGHTALYWYRQSLGQGLEFLIYFQGNSAPDKSGLPSDRFSAERTGGSVSTLTIQRTQQEDSAVYLCASSPTSGAQETQYFGPGTRLLVL.

This clonotype has a count of ten or more. This chain links TRBV7-9 with TRBJ2-6; D is undetermined. V was shortened by 8 bases and J by 1 base, with 6 bases between the two germline ends. Per germline, CDR1 SEHNR and CDR2 FQNEAQ (reference sequence). The CDR3 covers 13 residues. CDR3 bases: TGTGCCAGCCATAATTCTGGGGCCAACGTCCTGACTTTC. Residues: CASHNSGANVLTF.

There are many counts of this clonotype. In DNA form, the CDR3 reads TGCAGTGGGCTTAGGGTGGGGGACAGGCAAGAGACCCAGTACTTC. Amino acids: CSGLRVGDRQETQYF. This chain uses TRBV20-1 with TRBJ2-5, with 8 bases aligning to TRBD1. V shed 7 bases, J shed 2 bases, and the junction held 12 bases outside the gene matches. The germline V gene has CDR1 DFQATT and CDR2 SNEGSKA (reference sequence). The CDR3 is made up of 15 amino acids.

The CDR3 spells CARERNTEAFF. The CDR3 DNA reads as TGTGCCCGGGAGAGGAACACTGAAGCTTTCTTT. This sequence joins TRBV7-8 and TRBJ1-1; no firm D call. V lost 11 bases and J 1 base, leaving 8 bases between the germline ends. There are 11 residues in the CDR3. From germline, CDR1 is SGHVS and CDR2 FQNEAQ.

Comment on this clonotype: With a much larger clone just one base away, this may be a read error. The V gene is TRBV10-3, the J gene TRBJ1-6, with D tentatively TRBD1 (5 bases). The germline V gene has CDR1 ENHRY and CDR2 SYGVKD. The CDR3 totals 15 residues. CDR3 coding DNA: TGTGCCAGCAGTTACTCGTCAGGGCGAAATTCACCCCTCCACTTT. Amino acid sequence: CASSYSSGRNSPLHF.

This clonotype was observed a handful of times. This rearrangement joins TRBV12-3 or TRBV12-4 to TRBJ1-2, with 7 nucleotides matching TRBD1. This CDR3 has 13 residues. V shed 5 bases and J 8 bases; nucleotides not matched to a gene: 8. The CDR3 is CASSGGQLMGYTF. CDR3 in DNA: TGTGCCAGCAGTGGGGGACAGCTGATGGGCTACACCTTC.

The CDR3 DNA follows: TGTGCCATCAGTGTGGACAGGGGGCATGGCTACACCTTC. Translating gives CAISVDRGHGYTF. This chain joins TRBV10-3 and TRBJ1-2, with 11 bases identical to TRBD1. The CDR3 totals 13 residues. Germline lookup yields CDR1 ENHRY and CDR2 SYGVKD. The junction had 1 base not matched to a gene; V was cut back by 4 bases and J by 6 bases.

Notes on this clonotype: A read error may explain this, as a much larger clone is one base away. The V gene is TRBV9, the J gene TRBJ2-5; 10 nucleotides line up with TRBD1. This CDR3 spans 18 amino acids. Germline CDR1 SGDLS, CDR2 YYNGEE. With 7 bases clipped from V and 3 bases from J, the junction kept 18 bases outside the gene matches. The DNA for the CDR3 is TGTGCCAGCCCAAACAGGCACCGGGACAGGGGATTTAAAGAGACCCAGTACTTC. It codes for CASPNRHRDRGFKETQYF.

This clonotype was found many times. The chain couples TRBV6-5 to TRBJ1-1; D unclear. Trimming removed 0 bases at V and 1 base at J, with 6 bases between. The V gene's germline CDR1 is MNHEY and CDR2 SVGAGI. The CDR3 has 14 residues. CDR3 in amino acids: CASSYSTPNTEAFF. The CDR3 DNA sequence: TGTGCCAGCAGTTACTCGACGCCGAACACTGAAGCTTTCTTT.

Turning to this clonotype: Lacking the conserved final phenylalanine or tryptophan, this CDR3 likely reflects a read error. The rearrangement uses TRBV5-1 and TRBJ2-5, with D tentatively TRBD1 or TRBD2 (6 bases each). Germline CDR1 reads SGHRS; CDR2 reads YFSETQ. Deletions cut 1 base from V and 5 bases from J, with 12 bases between. The CDR3 loop spans 14 amino acids. CDR3 sequence reads: CASSLRGARETQYS. DNA for the CDR3: TGCGCCAGCAGCTTGAGGGGGGCGCGGGAGACCCAGTACTCC.